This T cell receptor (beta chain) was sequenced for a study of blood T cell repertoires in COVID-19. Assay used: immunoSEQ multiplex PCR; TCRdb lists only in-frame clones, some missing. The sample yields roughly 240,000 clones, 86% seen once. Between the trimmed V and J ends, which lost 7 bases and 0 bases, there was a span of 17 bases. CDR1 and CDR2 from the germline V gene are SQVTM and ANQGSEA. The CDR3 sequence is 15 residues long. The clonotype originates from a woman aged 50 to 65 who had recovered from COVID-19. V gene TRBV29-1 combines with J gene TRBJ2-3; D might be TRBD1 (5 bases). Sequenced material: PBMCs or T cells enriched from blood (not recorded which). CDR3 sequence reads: CSAEGARSSTDTQYF. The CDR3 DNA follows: TGCAGCGCCGAAGGGGCCCGGAGCAGCACAGATACGCAGTATTTT.